The TCR beta chain described here comes from a study of regulatory T cells in long-lasting Graves disease (dated by TCRdb to the early 2020s). Looking at the study overall: In the newly diagnosed Graves' disease group, patients had been taking antithyroid drugs for less than 3 months. This study used TCR sequencing and RNA sequencing of peripheral blood to compare persistent Graves' disease patients against newly diagnosed Graves' disease patients. The study was conducted in China and was registered as a clinical trial. A total of roughly 33 samples were covered by TCR sequencing, comprising roughly 13 persistent and roughly 20 newly diagnosed Graves' disease patients.

The library was made by multiplex PCR. The reads were generated on an Illumina HiSeq 4000. CDR3 regions were amplified by Arm-PCR with iRepertoire HTBI primers to construct TCR beta libraries. PCR products were gel purified before sequencing. As for the authors' bioinformatics: Across samples, about 64 TRBV and over 11 TRBJ segments were identified and used for gene usage analysis of CDR3 amino acid clonotypes. Filtered high-quality paired reads were merged into contigs using COPE and FqMerger. BLAST was used to align contigs to IMGT TRBV, TRBD and TRBJ reference genes, with CDR3 defined following IMGT. Any clonotype with a frequency above 0.1% was classified as a highly expanded clone. Repertoire diversity was measured by Shannon entropy, and V-J evenness by the Gini coefficient. Public clonotypes were defined as clonotypes shared by more than one individual. TCRdb reworked the public reads: Q25 trimming with fastp, MiXCR clone assembly, productive beta chains retained. Each CDR3 protein gets just one entry, which takes the most common genes and DNA from the rows behind it. None of the V and J calls come from the authors' own analysis; TCRdb made them. The sample includes 550,000 or so distinct CDR3 sequences, with about 12% observed a single time. Roughly 8.2% of the sample belongs to the ten largest clones.

V lost 3 bases and J lost 2 bases; the stretch between them is 16 bases long. Spanning cysteine to phenylalanine, the CDR3 consists of 16 amino acids. Only CDR3 DNA is held: 48 bases, read in frame from base 1. The germline V gene specifies SGHTA as CDR1 and FQGNSA as CDR2. What the research found in general, with its limitations: Persistent Graves' disease patients showed lower TCR Shannon entropy and fewer highly expanded clones than newly diagnosed patients, suggesting clonal expansion. Peripheral blood alone was examined, since thyroid tissue, which constituted the primary lesion, could not be accessed. More public clonotypes were shared among persistent patients (around 2,600) than among newly diagnosed patients (more than 950). Sequencing and analysis were restricted to the TCR beta chain. TRBV28, TRBJ1-2 and TRBJ2-5 were preferentially used in persistent disease, while TRBV20-1 and TRBJ2-1 were favored in newly diagnosed disease. The small sample size was acknowledged by the authors as a limitation that may reduce accuracy.

This clonotype was found many times. It lacks a known antigen. The sample holds no much larger clone one base away, and base qualities are not on file. Read against the paper, the sample's time point label means: newly diagnosed GD, antithyroid drugs for less than 3 months. For both TCR sequencing and RNA sequencing, RNA was extracted from PBMCs using TRIzol. The diagnosis of Graves' disease was made according to American Thyroid Association guidelines. Patients for the study were recruited at an endocrinology department in Xi'an, China. Each patient gave about 9.1 milliliters of peripheral blood, collected in an EDTA anticoagulant tube. Ficoll Paque Plus density gradient separation was used to isolate PBMCs, and no further T cell sorting was performed. An Agilent 2100 Bioanalyzer and agarose gel were used to check RNA quality, while a NanoDrop 2000 measured RNA concentration. These sequences were also reported in another study, on T cells in Graves' hyperthyroidism and ophthalmopathy. The other study reports the following: Stable Graves' hyperthyroidism was defined as the absence of progression to ophthalmopathy over 18 months of follow-up. Hyperthyroidism patients were newly diagnosed, had a disease duration of under 2 months, and were aged 18 to 65 years. Exclusion was applied to patients with uncontrolled infections, other autoimmune diseases, pregnancy or lactation. Diagnoses relied on clinical symptoms, serum thyroxine and TRAb, thyroid ultrasound and orbital computed tomography. The first round of RT-PCR for the TCR CDR3 was performed with the HTBI primer set and the Qiagen OneStep RT-PCR kit. Blood samples also contained most of the expanded thyroid clonotypes (frequency above 0.001), which suggests that blood repertoires may reflect thyroid immune responses. A 13 V-J signature model separated ophthalmopathy from stable hyperthyroidism, with 87.88% sensitivity and roughly 81% specificity in cross-validation and 80%/75% in testing. In validation, the model predicted progression to ophthalmopathy with roughly 66% sensitivity and roughly 72% specificity, a median of 6.5 months before onset. A discovery cohort of about 95 patients, approximately 45 with Graves' ophthalmopathy and under 60 with stable Graves' hyperthyroidism, was used to find distinguishing TCR V-J signatures. An independent validation cohort of about 20 hyperthyroidism patients and 17 patients who later progressed to ophthalmopathy tested prospective prediction of ophthalmopathy. The roughly 99 discovery patients were divided at random into training and test sets in a 7:3 ratio. In more than five Graves' hyperthyroidism patients, the study also compared T-cell repertoires from thyroid tissue with T-cell repertoires from blood. After sampling, hyperthyroidism patients received methimazole starting at 30 mg daily, and ophthalmopathy patients received high-dose intravenous methylprednisolone. A second multiplex PCR round built the libraries, followed by size selection and purification. Libraries were sequenced paired-end with 100 bp reads on an Illumina HiSeq2000. SOAPnuke was used to process the raw data, throwing out any read that contained adapters or uncalled bases, had a mean Phred below 15, or lacked an exact constant-primer or identifier match. COPE v1.2.5 was used to merge the high-quality paired reads, and each unique nucleotide sequence was defined as a clonotype. Clonotypes were aligned to IMGT TRBV, TRBD and TRBJ reference segments using MiTCR v1.1. The analysis was restricted to V-J combinations with a frequency above 0.0001, which together covered roughly 99% of the repertoires. A TCS score was defined as the ratio of F50 (clonal expansion) to E x V (chaos), with BLOSUM62-based TCRdist applied between CDR3 peptides within each V-J. Welch's t-statistics and random forest reduced just over 500 V-J features to 13, which were used in a naive Bayes classifier (R e1071). No statistical method was used to set the sample size in advance, and investigators knew the group allocation. The paper reports TCR Vbeta CDR3 sequencing of over 130 peripheral blood samples: approximately 41 ophthalmopathy, approximately 74 hyperthyroidism and around 17 progressor patients.

Recombination connected TRBV7-2 to TRBJ1-1, with TRBD1 perhaps the D gene, on 6 matching bases. The origin of this receptor is a woman younger than 45 with Graves disease. Donor details come from another sample of the same person, matched by shared clones. The material was peripheral blood mononuclear cells (PBMCs), obtained at new diagnosis, from a patient treated with antithyroid drugs. DNA sequence: TGTGCCAGCAGCTTTGGGGGCGCGAGGGCTAACACTGAAGCTTTCTTT. Its protein is CASSFGGARANTEAFF.